These 32 T cell receptor beta chains share one sample of origin, sequenced in a study of CXCR3-negative and CXCR3-positive naive CD8 T cells (dated by TCRdb to between 2017 and 2020). Sequenced on a NextSeq 550. The Human TCR Profiling Kit (MiLaboratory) was used to prepare UMI-labeled 5' RACE TRB cDNA libraries. TCRdb reprocessed the reads, so every CDR3 protein sequence counts as one entry and DNA is not shown. The sample table holds some 130,000 distinct CDR3 sequences. 0.25% to 0.35% of the sample belongs to the ten largest clones. The sample consisted of naive CXCR3- CD8+ T cells from blood. According to the study, the label for this sample's cell subset or site signals: CD45RO-CCR7+CD27+CD95- naive CD8+ T cells lacking CXCR3 (TNR3-). These receptors all stem from a human donor in good health. Some clones in this sample may be carry-over from other donors' samples.

The chain employs TRBV28 and TRBJ2-3. The CDR3 has 14 amino acids. Per the germline V gene, CDR1 is MDHEN and CDR2 is SYDVKM. The CDR3 spells CASSTIGSTDTQYF.

The V call is TRBV29-1, the J call TRBJ1-1. Germline CDR1 reads SQVTM; CDR2 reads ANQGSEA. The CDR3 runs 14 residues. CDR3 residues: CSVLGEGWFTEAFF.

This sequence joins TRBV3-1 and TRBJ1-1; TCRdb calls TRBD1, which cannot be checked without DNA. Germline CDR1 is LGHDT and CDR2 is YNNKEL (reference sequence). The CDR3 spans 15 residues. The chain's CDR3 is CASSQADRVNTEAFF.

This sequence joins TRBV20-1 and TRBJ1-1. Per germline, CDR1 DFQATT and CDR2 SNEGSKA (reference sequence). CDR3 length: 15 amino acids. CDR3: CSAIGGEGVFTEAFF.

The chain combines TRBV6-6 with TRBJ1-5. The CDR3 sequence is 15 residues long. Germline lookup yields CDR1 MNHNY and CDR2 SVGAGI (reference sequence). The CDR3 reads CASSYEVGSNQPQHF.

The rearrangement links TRBV7-3 to TRBJ2-1; TCRdb lists TRBD1, though no DNA is available to test this call. The germline V gene encodes CDR1 SGHTA and CDR2 FQGTGA. The CDR3 extends over 13 amino acids. CDR3 amino acids: CASSLGGLDEQFF.

V is TRBV7-9 and J is TRBJ2-3; TCRdb selects TRBD2, and the lack of DNA leaves this call unchecked. Germline V gives CDR1 SEHNR, CDR2 FQNEAQ (reference sequence). This CDR3 spans 18 amino acids. CDR3 sequence reads: CASSPPGRLAVFTDTQYF.

J is TRBJ2-5 and V is TRBV7-6; with no DNA, the TCRdb D assignment of TRBD2 cannot be verified. This CDR3 has 16 residues. Germline V CDR1 and CDR2: SGHVS, FNYEAQ. The CDR3 protein is CASSLSPPDAQETQYF.

This chain connects TRBV7-9 to TRBJ2-1. The length of the CDR3 is 12 residues. From germline, CDR1 is SEHNR and CDR2 FQNEAQ (reference sequence). CDR3 residues: CASSPSKNEQFF.

This sequence joins TRBV5-1 and TRBJ2-7. The CDR3 is 12 amino acids. Per germline, CDR1 SGHRS and CDR2 YFSETQ. CDR3 in amino acids: CASSLASDEQYF.

The genes are TRBV18 and TRBJ2-2; TCRdb selects TRBD1, and the lack of DNA leaves this call unchecked. CDR1 and CDR2 (germline): KGHSH, LQKENI. This CDR3 has 20 amino acids. CDR3 residues: CASSPPRTGGLRVTTGELFF.

J is TRBJ2-1 and V is TRBV20-1; with no DNA, the TCRdb D assignment of TRBD2 cannot be verified. The CDR3 has 15 residues. Looked up from germline, CDR1 is DFQATT and CDR2 is SNEGSKA (reference sequence). CDR3 sequence reads: CSARDLAGPYNEQFF.

The CDR3 loop is CASSRNHIPGDTQYF. The rearrangement joins TRBV6-4 to TRBJ2-3. The CDR3 is 15 amino acids. Germline V gene data show CDR1 as MRHNA and CDR2 as SNTAGT.

The chain carries TRBV12-3 or TRBV12-4 and TRBJ2-5; the D gene TCRdb calls, TRBD2, cannot be checked with no DNA. The CDR3 is 16 amino acids. The CDR3 protein is CASSVTIAGDVETQYF.

This chain connects TRBV28 to TRBJ1-1; TCRdb designates TRBD1, a call that cannot be tested without DNA. CDR1 is MDHEN, CDR2 SYDVKM, per germline. The CDR3 loop spans 15 amino acids. CDR3 in amino acids: CASSPLTLPLTEAFF. Based on the CDR3 plus reference TRBV28 and TRBJ1-1, the full variable domain is DVKVTQSSRYLVKRTGEKVFLECVQDMDHENMFWYRQDPGLGLRLIYFSYDVKMKEKGDIPEGYSVSREKKERFSLILESASTNQTSMYLCASSPLTLPLTEAFFGQGTRLTVV.

The gene calls are TRBV29-1 and TRBJ2-7; TCRdb names TRBD1, which stays unverified in the absence of DNA. The CDR3 loop spans 13 amino acids. Germline lookup yields CDR1 SQVTM and CDR2 ANQGSEA. CDR3 sequence: CSVEWGRGYEQYF.

The genes are TRBV4-2 and TRBJ2-1; TCRdb's D call, TRBD2, is unchecked because there is no DNA. The CDR3 runs to 13 residues. Germline V CDR1 and CDR2: LGHNA, YNFKEQ. Here the CDR3 reads CASSGLAGAEQFF.

The chain has TRBV5-1 and TRBJ2-3; absent DNA, TCRdb's TRBD2 call cannot be checked. CDR3 length: 15 amino acids. CDR1 SGHRS and CDR2 YFSETQ come from the germline V gene. The CDR3 spells CASSASGRAADTQYF. Filled out from reference TRBV5-1 and TRBJ2-3, the complete variable domain reads KAGVTQTPRYLIKTRGQQVTLSCSPISGHRSVSWYQQTPGQGLQFLFEYFSETQRNKGNFPGRFSGRQFSNSRSEMNVSTLELGDSALYLCASSASGRAADTQYFGPGTRLTVL.

The chain is built from TRBV12-3 or TRBV12-4 and TRBJ1-2; TCRdb's D call, TRBD1, is unchecked because there is no DNA. CDR3 length: 14 amino acids. This CDR3 reads CASSEDRAEYGYTF.

J is TRBJ2-5 and V is TRBV6-2 or TRBV6-3. This CDR3 spans 15 amino acids. CDR1 and CDR2 from the germline V gene are MNHEY and SVGEGT. The CDR3: CAPQTLPGLHETQYF.

The chain joins TRBV7-9 to TRBJ2-7; the D gene TCRdb calls, TRBD2, cannot be checked with no DNA. From germline, CDR1 is SEHNR and CDR2 FQNEAQ (reference sequence). The CDR3 loop spans 15 amino acids. The CDR3 protein is CASRGDSGTSYEQYF.

The chain has TRBV30 and TRBJ2-2; as DNA is missing, the TRBD1 call by TCRdb cannot be tested. The length of the CDR3 is 13 residues. The germline gives CDR1 GTSNPN, CDR2 SVGIG (reference sequence). The CDR3 sequence: CALQGENTGELFF.

V gene TRBV5-5 combines with J gene TRBJ2-1. Per the germline V gene, CDR1 is SGHKS and CDR2 is YYEKEE (reference sequence). The CDR3 sequence is 15 residues long. CDR3 in amino acids: CASSLELASYNEQFF.

CDR3 sequence: CASSQGRPGSNQPQHF. The chain uses TRBV4-2 and TRBJ1-5. CDR1 and CDR2 from the germline V gene are LGHNA and YNFKEQ. The CDR3 consists of 16 residues.

The chain links TRBV27 to TRBJ1-1; TCRdb indicates TRBD1, and absent DNA this call remains unverified. The V gene's germline CDR1 is MNHEY and CDR2 SMNVEV (reference sequence). The CDR3 totals 14 residues. CDR3 residues: CASSLGGIGTEAFF.

The J gene is TRBJ1-2, the V gene TRBV29-1; TCRdb's assignment of TRBD1 cannot be checked, as there is no DNA. Germline V lookup: CDR1 SQVTM, CDR2 ANQGSEA. CDR3 length: 15 residues. The CDR3: CSVGGQGDPNYGYTF.

This chain joins TRBV20-1 and TRBJ2-7; TCRdb designates TRBD2, a call that cannot be tested without DNA. CDR3 length: 13 amino acids. Germline-derived CDR1 and CDR2 are DFQATT and SNEGSKA (reference sequence). This CDR3 is CSAMTTEDYEQYF.

This CDR3 reads CASSLFLIEREGNTQYF. This chain links TRBV7-9 with TRBJ2-3; TCRdb proposes TRBD2, but this gene call is untestable without DNA. The CDR3 is 17 amino acids. The germline V gene encodes CDR1 SEHNR and CDR2 FQNEAQ (reference sequence).

The rearrangement uses TRBV28 and TRBJ1-1. This CDR3 region has 13 residues. CDR1 MDHEN and CDR2 SYDVKM come from the germline V gene. This CDR3 reads CASSSDGGPEAFF. Full variable domain (outside the CDR3, taken from reference TRBV28 and TRBJ1-1): DVKVTQSSRYLVKRTGEKVFLECVQDMDHENMFWYRQDPGLGLRLIYFSYDVKMKEKGDIPEGYSVSREKKERFSLILESASTNQTSMYLCASSSDGGPEAFFGQGTRLTVV.

This sequence joins TRBV18 and TRBJ2-7; checking the TCRdb D call of TRBD2 is not possible without DNA. In germline, CDR1 is KGHSH, CDR2 LQKENI. There are 14 residues in the CDR3. CDR3 amino acids: CASSPGEGAYEQYF.

The chain joins TRBV29-1 to TRBJ1-5; TCRdb returns TRBD1, unconfirmable since there is no DNA. The germline V gene encodes CDR1 SQVTM and CDR2 ANQGSEA. The CDR3 loop spans 14 amino acids. CDR3 loop: CSVEDPPGNQPQHF.

The chain carries TRBV5-1 and TRBJ2-5. This CDR3 contains 14 residues. Germline assignment: CDR1 SGHRS and CDR2 YFSETQ. CDR3 sequence: CASSPISNRETQYF.